This T cell receptor beta chain appears in the sequencing data of a study of CD8 T cells in Susac syndrome. cDNA came from approximately 0.5 to 1 ug RNA primed by random hexamers. A multiplex approach, immunoSEQ multiplex PCR, amplified TCR beta CDR3 across 54 Vbeta and 13 Jbeta. TCRdb called the immunoSEQ multiplex PCR reads again in MiXCR, with one record for every CDR3 protein. The data contain approximately 170,000 distinct CDR3 sequences, approximately 92% of them singletons. This CDR3 comprises 12 residues. Germline values: CDR1 SGHTA, CDR2 FQGNSA. The V and J ends lost 7 bases and 4 bases respectively, with 10 bases between them.

The sample comprised CD4+ T cells from PBMCs. The receptor was isolated from a human donor in good health. The chain carries TRBV7-2 and TRBJ1-1, with a possible D match to TRBD1 (5 bases). The CDR3 protein is CASNPGFTEAFF. The CDR3, as DNA: TGTGCCAGCAACCCAGGGTTCACTGAAGCTTTCTTT.